The present T cell receptor beta chain was sequenced within a study of T-cell reconstitution after alpha-beta-depleted transplantation in children. V shed 6 bases, J shed 5 bases, and the junction held 8 bases outside the gene matches. CDR1 and CDR2 from the germline V gene are MGHDK and SYGVNS. The CDR3 extends over 15 amino acids. This clonotype has at least ten counts. Using unique molecular identifiers, the investigators prepared the TCRbeta library. TCRdb re-called the PCR reads through MiXCR, storing one row per CDR3 protein. The sample holds 150,000 to 200,000 distinct CDR3 sequences, about 6.4% seen once.

Specimen: PBMCs from the stem cell graft donor, collected from the stem cell graft. This TCR came from a human donor who donated a stem cell graft to a child with Wiskott-Aldrich syndrome. The rearrangement joins TRBV25-1 to TRBJ1-4; 8 nucleotides line up with TRBD1. In DNA form, the CDR3 reads TGTGCCAGCAGGAACCCGGGACAGGAGAATGAAAAACTGTTTTTT. Residues: CASRNPGQENEKLFF.